The rows below give T cell receptor beta chains drawn from one sample of a study of blood T cell repertoires in COVID-19. The repertoire was sequenced with immunoSEQ multiplex PCR; TCRdb's copy has only in-frame clones and lacks some. The data show about 74,000 clones, with about nine tenths seen just once and about a tenth held by the top ten. Sample: peripheral blood. The receptors were sampled from a human donor in a cohort sampled during active COVID-19. The CDR3 runs from the conserved cysteine through the conserved F or W. The D gene is left open where the match is weak. Clone size, where shown, is once, few, many, or a class for clones that have expanded.

j_gene: TRBJ2-5; d_gene: -; v_gene: TRBV5-1; abundance: -; CDR3aa: CASSRQTQYQETQYF; CDR3nt: TGCGCCAGCAGCCGCCAAACCCAGTACCAAGAGACCCAGTACTTC
j_gene: TRBJ2-2; d_gene: TRBD1; v_gene: TRBV6-5; abundance: -; CDR3aa: CASGIGDRAIGELFF; CDR3nt: TGTGCCAGCGGGATTGGGGACAGGGCTATCGGGGAGCTGTTTTTT
j_gene: TRBJ2-1; d_gene: TRBD1; v_gene: TRBV7-2; abundance: -; CDR3aa: CASSLVSGGIYNEQFF; CDR3nt: TGTGCCAGCAGCTTAGTCTCAGGGGGAATCTACAATGAGCAGTTCTTC
j_gene: TRBJ2-1; d_gene: -; v_gene: TRBV18; abundance: -; CDR3aa: CASSPTGYNEQFF; CDR3nt: TGTGCCAGCTCACCAACGGGGTACAATGAGCAGTTCTTC
j_gene: TRBJ2-5; d_gene: -; v_gene: TRBV7-2; abundance: -; CDR3aa: CASSSRSTETQYF; CDR3nt: TGTGCCAGCAGCTCTCGGAGTACGGAGACCCAGTACTTC
j_gene: TRBJ2-5; d_gene: TRBD1; v_gene: TRBV29-1; abundance: -; CDR3aa: CSVEDLGTGETQYF; CDR3nt: TGCAGCGTTGAAGATCTAGGGACAGGGGAGACCCAGTACTTC
j_gene: TRBJ2-1; d_gene: -; v_gene: TRBV9; abundance: -; CDR3aa: CASSIRVGEQFF; CDR3nt: TGTGCCAGCAGCATCAGGGTTGGTGAGCAGTTCTTC
j_gene: TRBJ1-2; d_gene: -; v_gene: TRBV4-3; abundance: few; CDR3aa: CASKPGRDGTNYGYTF; CDR3nt: TGCGCCAGCAAACCAGGGCGGGACGGTACTAACTATGGCTACACCTTC
j_gene: TRBJ2-7; d_gene: TRBD1; v_gene: TRBV10-3; abundance: -; CDR3aa: CAISEGTGVIHEQYF; CDR3nt: TGTGCCATCAGTGAGGGGACAGGGGTTATCCACGAGCAGTACTTC
j_gene: TRBJ1-4; d_gene: -; v_gene: TRBV2; abundance: -; CDR3aa: CASSEAGGEEKLFF; CDR3nt: TGTGCCAGCAGTGAAGCAGGGGGGGAAGAAAAACTGTTTTTT
j_gene: TRBJ1-5; d_gene: TRBD1; v_gene: TRBV6-1; abundance: -; CDR3aa: CASSEGGMGNQPQHF; CDR3nt: TGTGCCAGCAGCGAAGGGGGCATGGGCAATCAGCCCCAGCATTTT
j_gene: TRBJ1-5; d_gene: -; v_gene: TRBV19; abundance: -; CDR3aa: CASSGDFRSNQPQHF; CDR3nt: TGTGCCAGTAGTGGGGACTTTAGAAGCAATCAGCCCCAGCATTTT
j_gene: TRBJ2-1; d_gene: TRBD2; v_gene: TRBV28; abundance: -; CDR3aa: CASNMGGLAGGGSYNEQFF; CDR3nt: TGTGCCAGCAACATGGGCGGACTAGCGGGTGGGGGCTCCTACAATGAGCAGTTCTTC
j_gene: TRBJ2-5; d_gene: -; v_gene: TRBV6-5; abundance: -; CDR3aa: CANSAGQRETQYF; CDR3nt: TGTGCCAATTCCGCGGGACAGCGGGAGACCCAGTACTTC
j_gene: TRBJ1-1; d_gene: -; v_gene: TRBV5-1; abundance: -; CDR3aa: CASSLTRKNTEAFF; CDR3nt: TGCGCCAGCAGCTTGACCAGAAAGAACACTGAAGCTTTCTTT
j_gene: TRBJ2-7; d_gene: -; v_gene: TRBV25-1; abundance: -; CDR3aa: CASPGGLVLYEQYF; CDR3nt: TGTGCCAGTCCGGGGGGCCTCGTGCTCTACGAGCAGTACTTC
j_gene: TRBJ1-5; d_gene: -; v_gene: TRBV19; abundance: -; CDR3aa: CASSITQGGGQPQHF; CDR3nt: TGTGCCAGTAGTATAACACAGGGAGGGGGGCAGCCCCAGCATTTT
j_gene: TRBJ1-2; d_gene: TRBD1; v_gene: TRBV27; abundance: -; CDR3aa: CASSLHGTGYGYTF; CDR3nt: TGTGCCAGCAGTTTACACGGGACAGGCTATGGCTACACCTTC
j_gene: TRBJ2-3; d_gene: TRBD2; v_gene: TRBV7-8; abundance: -; CDR3aa: CASSNPGTSRTDTQYF; CDR3nt: TGTGCCAGCAGCAATCCCGGGACTAGTCGCACAGATACGCAGTATTTT
j_gene: TRBJ2-7; d_gene: -; v_gene: TRBV28; abundance: -; CDR3aa: CASSPRKTGYYEQYF; CDR3nt: TGTGCCAGCAGTCCGAGAAAGACAGGCTACTACGAGCAGTACTTC
j_gene: TRBJ2-2; d_gene: TRBD2; v_gene: TRBV18; abundance: -; CDR3aa: CASSPPNLAGGPGELFF; CDR3nt: TGTGCCAGCTCACCACCGAATCTAGCGGGAGGCCCCGGGGAGCTGTTTTTT
j_gene: TRBJ1-5; d_gene: TRBD1; v_gene: TRBV27; abundance: -; CDR3aa: CASSLTGELSNQPQHF; CDR3nt: TGTGCCAGCAGTTTGACAGGGGAATTGAGCAATCAGCCCCAGCATTTT
j_gene: TRBJ2-1; d_gene: -; v_gene: TRBV18; abundance: -; CDR3aa: CASSPPASGSYNEQFF; CDR3nt: TGTGCCAGCTCACCACCGGCAAGCGGTTCCTACAATGAGCAGTTCTTC
j_gene: TRBJ2-7; d_gene: TRBD2; v_gene: TRBV7-2; abundance: once; CDR3aa: CASSLSGRISYEQYF; CDR3nt: TGTGCCAGCAGCTTAAGCGGGAGAATATCCTACGAGCAGTACTTC
j_gene: TRBJ2-5; d_gene: -; v_gene: TRBV24-1; abundance: -; CDR3aa: CATGQGGWETQYF; CDR3nt: TGTGCCACCGGGCAGGGAGGATGGGAGACCCAGTACTTC
j_gene: TRBJ2-5; d_gene: -; v_gene: TRBV30; abundance: once; CDR3aa: CACSGGWQETQYF; CDR3nt: TGTGCCTGCTCTGGGGGGTGGCAAGAGACCCAGTACTTC
j_gene: TRBJ1-1; d_gene: -; v_gene: TRBV29-1; abundance: -; CDR3aa: CSVCRQANTEAFF; CDR3nt: TGCAGCGTTTGCCGACAGGCGAACACTGAAGCTTTCTTT
j_gene: TRBJ2-7; d_gene: TRBD1; v_gene: TRBV11-1; abundance: -; CDR3aa: CASRQPGGSEQYF; CDR3nt: TGTGCCAGCAGGCAACCAGGGGGCAGTGAGCAGTACTTC
j_gene: TRBJ2-7; d_gene: TRBD1; v_gene: TRBV19; abundance: -; CDR3aa: CASSTAGTGEGYEQYF; CDR3nt: TGTGCCAGTAGTACCGCCGGGACAGGGGAAGGGTACGAGCAGTACTTC
j_gene: TRBJ2-3; d_gene: -; v_gene: TRBV6-5; abundance: once; CDR3aa: CASSYSNEADTQYF; CDR3nt: TGTGCCAGCAGTTACTCGAACGAGGCAGATACGCAGTATTTT
j_gene: TRBJ2-1; d_gene: TRBD2; v_gene: TRBV5-5; abundance: -; CDR3aa: CASSLGLAPYNEQFF; CDR3nt: TGTGCCAGCAGCTTGGGACTAGCGCCATACAATGAGCAGTTCTTC
j_gene: TRBJ2-5; d_gene: TRBD1; v_gene: TRBV19; abundance: once; CDR3aa: CASSSPGTGLETQYF; CDR3nt: TGTGCCAGTAGTTCTCCCGGGACAGGGTTGGAGACCCAGTACTTC
j_gene: TRBJ1-3; d_gene: TRBD1; v_gene: TRBV5-5; abundance: -; CDR3aa: CASSLTGTGNTIYF; CDR3nt: TGTGCCAGCAGCCTGACAGGGACTGGAAACACCATATATTTT
j_gene: TRBJ2-1; d_gene: TRBD2; v_gene: TRBV12-3/TRBV12-4; abundance: -; CDR3aa: CASSPGGPHEQFF; CDR3nt: TGTGCCAGCAGTCCGGGAGGGCCACATGAGCAGTTCTTC
j_gene: TRBJ2-2; d_gene: -; v_gene: TRBV27; abundance: -; CDR3aa: CASSRRGTGGAGELFF; CDR3nt: TGTGCCAGCAGTCGGCGGGGGACAGGCGGAGCCGGGGAGCTGTTTTTT
j_gene: TRBJ1-1; d_gene: -; v_gene: TRBV6-4; abundance: -; CDR3aa: CASSAQANTEAFF; CDR3nt: TGTGCCAGCAGTGCCCAGGCGAACACTGAAGCTTTCTTT
j_gene: TRBJ1-5; d_gene: -; v_gene: TRBV6-1; abundance: once; CDR3aa: CASSGGPLSFSNQPQHF; CDR3nt: TGTGCCAGCAGTGGGGGCCCCCTTTCCTTTAGCAATCAGCCCCAGCATTTT
j_gene: TRBJ2-3; d_gene: -; v_gene: TRBV7-6; abundance: -; CDR3aa: CASTPAGGSDTQYF; CDR3nt: TGTGCCAGCACCCCGGCCGGGGGATCCGATACGCAGTATTTT
j_gene: TRBJ2-1; d_gene: TRBD2; v_gene: TRBV28; abundance: -; CDR3aa: CASTPGGSNYNEQFF; CDR3nt: TGTGCCAGCACCCCTGGCGGGAGTAATTACAATGAGCAGTTCTTC
j_gene: TRBJ2-3; d_gene: TRBD1; v_gene: TRBV7-8; abundance: -; CDR3aa: CASSLYRGQGSADTQYF; CDR3nt: TGTGCCAGCAGCTTGTACAGGGGGCAAGGGTCTGCAGATACGCAGTATTTT
j_gene: TRBJ1-2; d_gene: TRBD1; v_gene: TRBV7-8; abundance: once; CDR3aa: CASSLSGQGVGGYTF; CDR3nt: TGTGCCAGCAGCTTATCCGGACAGGGTGTGGGTGGCTACACCTTC
j_gene: TRBJ2-7; d_gene: -; v_gene: TRBV20-1; abundance: -; CDR3aa: CSATRPYEQYF; CDR3nt: TGCAGTGCTACCAGGCCCTACGAGCAGTACTTC
j_gene: TRBJ2-5; d_gene: TRBD1; v_gene: TRBV11-1; abundance: -; CDR3aa: CASSPRDRGQEETQYF; CDR3nt: TGTGCCAGCAGCCCTCGGGACAGGGGGCAGGAGGAGACCCAGTACTTC
j_gene: TRBJ2-7; d_gene: TRBD2; v_gene: TRBV5-1; abundance: -; CDR3aa: CASSFGEGPYEQYF; CDR3nt: TGCGCCAGCAGCTTCGGGGAGGGTCCCTACGAGCAGTACTTC
j_gene: TRBJ2-7; d_gene: TRBD1; v_gene: TRBV15; abundance: -; CDR3aa: CATSRPKALARDRGYEQYF; CDR3nt: TGTGCCACCAGCAGACCCAAGGCCCTAGCCCGGGACAGGGGCTACGAGCAGTACTTC
j_gene: TRBJ1-5; d_gene: TRBD1; v_gene: TRBV28; abundance: -; CDR3aa: CASSYRGQGQPQHF; CDR3nt: TGTGCCAGCAGTTACAGGGGGCAGGGACAGCCCCAGCATTTT
j_gene: TRBJ2-7; d_gene: TRBD2; v_gene: TRBV5-5; abundance: -; CDR3aa: CASSLFSGSLYEQYF; CDR3nt: TGTGCCAGCAGCTTGTTTAGCGGGAGTCTCTACGAGCAGTACTTC
j_gene: TRBJ1-1; d_gene: -; v_gene: TRBV28; abundance: -; CDR3aa: CASSLIRGKNTEAFF; CDR3nt: TGTGCCAGCAGTTTAATACGGGGGAAGAACACTGAAGCTTTCTTT
j_gene: TRBJ2-1; d_gene: -; v_gene: TRBV12-3/TRBV12-4; abundance: -; CDR3aa: CASSLSGGDEQFF; CDR3nt: TGTGCCAGCAGTTTATCGGGGGGCGATGAGCAGTTCTTC